This T cell receptor beta chain was captured in a study of control samples from healthy donors and cancer patients. TCRdb keeps only in-frame clones here, not all; method: immunoSEQ multiplex PCR. The data hold around 170,000 clones, with 85% to 90% observed a single time. Sequenced material: blood. This TCR was sampled from a woman aged 50 to 65 in good health.

CDR3 residues: CASSRNSGTDTQYF. DNA of the CDR3: TGTGCCAGCAGTAGGAATAGCGGCACAGATACGCAGTATTTT. The gene calls are TRBV6-5 and TRBJ2-3; a possible D gene is TRBD2 (5 bases). Germline assignment: CDR1 MNHEY and CDR2 SVGAGI. V was shortened by 5 bases and J by 1 base, with 10 bases between the two germline ends. The CDR3 spans 14 residues.